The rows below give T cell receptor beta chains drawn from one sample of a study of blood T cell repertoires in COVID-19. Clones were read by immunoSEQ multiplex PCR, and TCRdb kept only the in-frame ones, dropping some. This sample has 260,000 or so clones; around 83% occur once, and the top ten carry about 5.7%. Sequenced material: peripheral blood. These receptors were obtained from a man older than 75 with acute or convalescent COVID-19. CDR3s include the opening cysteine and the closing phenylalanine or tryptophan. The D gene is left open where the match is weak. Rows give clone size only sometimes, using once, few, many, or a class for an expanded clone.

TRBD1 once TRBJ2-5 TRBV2 CASYNGQGRETQYF
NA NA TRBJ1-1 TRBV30 CAWSRDTEAFF
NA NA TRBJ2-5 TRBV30 CAWSAGEPGQRTQYF
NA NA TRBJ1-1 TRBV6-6 CASSYPSQLGNTEAFF
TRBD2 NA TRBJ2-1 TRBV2 CASSSSGGAVEQFF
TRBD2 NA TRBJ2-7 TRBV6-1 CASSDLREAGEQYF
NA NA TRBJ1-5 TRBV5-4 CASSLDAGSNQPQHF
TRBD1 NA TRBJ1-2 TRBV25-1 CASRRSGQEGYGYTF
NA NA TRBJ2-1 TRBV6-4 CASSADQASNEQFF
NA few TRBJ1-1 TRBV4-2 CASSRGSDTEAFF
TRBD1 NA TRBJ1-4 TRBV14 CASSLYAGGGLFF
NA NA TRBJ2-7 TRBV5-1 CASSLSLDISYEQYF
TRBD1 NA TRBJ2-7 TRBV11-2 CASSPDRGRLYEQYF